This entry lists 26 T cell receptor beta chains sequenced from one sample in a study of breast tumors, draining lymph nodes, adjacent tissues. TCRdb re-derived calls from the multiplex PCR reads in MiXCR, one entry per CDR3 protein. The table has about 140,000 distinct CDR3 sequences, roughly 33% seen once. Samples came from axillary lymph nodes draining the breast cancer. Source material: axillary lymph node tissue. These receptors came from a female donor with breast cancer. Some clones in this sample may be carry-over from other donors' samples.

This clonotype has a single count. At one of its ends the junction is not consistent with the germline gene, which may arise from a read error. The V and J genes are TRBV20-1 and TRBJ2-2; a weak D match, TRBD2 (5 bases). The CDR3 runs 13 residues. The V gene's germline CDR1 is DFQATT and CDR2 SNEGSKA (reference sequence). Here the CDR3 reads CSAGEGNTGELFF. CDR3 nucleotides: TGCAGTGCTGGAGAAGGGAACACCGGGGAGCTGTTTTTC.

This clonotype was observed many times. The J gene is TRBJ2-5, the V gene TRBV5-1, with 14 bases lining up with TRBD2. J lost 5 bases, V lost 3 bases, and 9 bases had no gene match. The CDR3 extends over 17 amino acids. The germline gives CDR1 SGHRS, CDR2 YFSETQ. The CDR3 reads CASSSGLAGGGSETQYF. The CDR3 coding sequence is TGCGCCAGCAGCTCCGGACTAGCGGGGGGAGGGTCGGAGACCCAGTACTTC.

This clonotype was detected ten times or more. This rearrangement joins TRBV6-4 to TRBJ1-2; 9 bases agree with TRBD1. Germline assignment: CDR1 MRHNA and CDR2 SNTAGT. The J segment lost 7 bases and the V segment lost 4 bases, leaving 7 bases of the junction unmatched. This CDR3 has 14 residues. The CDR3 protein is CASSGQGGVGGYTF. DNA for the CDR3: TGTGCCAGCAGTGGACAGGGGGGGGTTGGTGGCTACACCTTC.

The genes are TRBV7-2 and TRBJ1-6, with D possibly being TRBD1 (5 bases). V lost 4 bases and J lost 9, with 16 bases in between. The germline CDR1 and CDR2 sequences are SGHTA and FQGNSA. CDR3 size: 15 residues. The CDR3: CASSSKAGVRSPLHF. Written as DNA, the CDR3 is TGTGCCAGCAGCTCTAAGGCGGGGGTACGTTCACCCCTCCACTTT.

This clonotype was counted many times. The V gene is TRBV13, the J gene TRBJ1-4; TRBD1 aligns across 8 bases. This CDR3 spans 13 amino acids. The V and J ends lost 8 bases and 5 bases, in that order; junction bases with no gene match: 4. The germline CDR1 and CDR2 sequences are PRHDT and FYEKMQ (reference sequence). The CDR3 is CASLDRVNEKLFF. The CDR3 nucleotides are TGTGCCAGCCTGGACAGGGTAAATGAAAAACTGTTTTTT.

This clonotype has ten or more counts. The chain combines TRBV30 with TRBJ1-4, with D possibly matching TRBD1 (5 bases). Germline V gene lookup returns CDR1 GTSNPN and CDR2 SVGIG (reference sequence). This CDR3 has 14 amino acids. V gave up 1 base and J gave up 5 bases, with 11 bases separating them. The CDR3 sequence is CAWSGRGKNEKLFF. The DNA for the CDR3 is TGTGCCTGGAGTGGGCGGGGGAAGAATGAAAAACTGTTTTTT.

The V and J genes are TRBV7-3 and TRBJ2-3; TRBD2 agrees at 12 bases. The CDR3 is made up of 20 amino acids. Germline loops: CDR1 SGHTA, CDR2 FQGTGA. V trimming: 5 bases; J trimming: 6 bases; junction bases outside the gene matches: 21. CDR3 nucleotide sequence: TGTGCCAGCAGCGCCCACCGCACGACTAGCGGGGGTTGCAGCCCCGATACGCAGTATTTT. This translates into CASSAHRTTSGGCSPDTQYF.

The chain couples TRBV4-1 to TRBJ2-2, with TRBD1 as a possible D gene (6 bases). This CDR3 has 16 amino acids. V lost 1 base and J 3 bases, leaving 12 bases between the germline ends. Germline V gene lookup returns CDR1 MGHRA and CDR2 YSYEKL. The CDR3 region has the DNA TGCGCCAGCAGCCAAGGTGGGCAGGGGTACACCGGGGAGCTGTTTTTT. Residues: CASSQGGQGYTGELFF.

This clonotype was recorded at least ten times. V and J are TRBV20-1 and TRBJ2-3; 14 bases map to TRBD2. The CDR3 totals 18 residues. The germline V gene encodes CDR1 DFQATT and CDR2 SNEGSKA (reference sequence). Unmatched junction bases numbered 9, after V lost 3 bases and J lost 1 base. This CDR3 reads CSARKGLAGAGGTDTQYF. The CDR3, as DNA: TGCAGTGCTAGGAAGGGACTAGCGGGGGCCGGAGGCACAGATACGCAGTATTTT.

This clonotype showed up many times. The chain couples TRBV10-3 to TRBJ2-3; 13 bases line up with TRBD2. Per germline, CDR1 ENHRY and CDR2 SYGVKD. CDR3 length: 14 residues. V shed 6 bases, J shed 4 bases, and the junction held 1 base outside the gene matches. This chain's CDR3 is CAIRTSGGPDTQYF. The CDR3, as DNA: TGTGCCATCAGGACTAGCGGGGGGCCAGATACGCAGTATTTT.

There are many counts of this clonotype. The CDR3 DNA sequence: TGTGCCAGCAGCTTCGGACCGGGGAGTGGCTACACCTTC. Encoded protein: CASSFGPGSGYTF. The V gene is TRBV9, the J gene TRBJ1-2; D is ambiguous. The ends were cut back, 4 bases at V and 7 bases at J, with 14 bases in the middle. Germline CDR1 reads SGDLS; CDR2 reads YYNGEE. The CDR3 is 13 amino acids.

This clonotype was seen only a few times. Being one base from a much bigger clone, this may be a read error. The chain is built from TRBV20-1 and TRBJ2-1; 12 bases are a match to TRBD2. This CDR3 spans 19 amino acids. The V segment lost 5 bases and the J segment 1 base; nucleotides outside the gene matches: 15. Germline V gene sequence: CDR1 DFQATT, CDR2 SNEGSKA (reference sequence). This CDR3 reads CSARSRTSGASFSYNEQFF. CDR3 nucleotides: TGCAGTGCTCGAAGCAGGACTAGCGGGGCATCTTTTTCCTACAATGAGCAGTTCTTC.

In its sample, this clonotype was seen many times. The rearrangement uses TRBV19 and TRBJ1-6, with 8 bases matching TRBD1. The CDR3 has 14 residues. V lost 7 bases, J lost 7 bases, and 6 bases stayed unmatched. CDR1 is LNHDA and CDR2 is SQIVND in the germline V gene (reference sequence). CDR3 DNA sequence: TGTGCCAGTAAAGTGGGACAGGAGAATTCACCCCTCCACTTT. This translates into CASKVGQENSPLHF.

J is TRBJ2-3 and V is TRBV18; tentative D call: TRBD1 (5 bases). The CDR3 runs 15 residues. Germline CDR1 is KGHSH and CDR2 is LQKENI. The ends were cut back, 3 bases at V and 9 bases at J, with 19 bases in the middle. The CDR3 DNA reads TGTGCCAGCTCACCTGACCAGGGTTTCGGCGGCACGCAGTATTTT. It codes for CASSPDQGFGGTQYF. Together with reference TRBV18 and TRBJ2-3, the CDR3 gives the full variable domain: NAGVMQNPRHLVRRRGQEARLRCSPMKGHSHVYWYRQLPEEGLKFMVYLQKENIIDESGMPKERFSAEFPKEGPSILRIQQVVRGDSAAYFCASSPDQGFGGTQYFGPGTRLTVL.

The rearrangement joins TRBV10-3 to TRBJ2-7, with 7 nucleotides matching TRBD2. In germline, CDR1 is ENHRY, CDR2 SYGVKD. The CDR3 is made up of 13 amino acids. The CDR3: CAILSGTPYEQYF. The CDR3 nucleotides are TGTGCTATCTTAAGCGGGACCCCCTACGAGCAGTACTTC.

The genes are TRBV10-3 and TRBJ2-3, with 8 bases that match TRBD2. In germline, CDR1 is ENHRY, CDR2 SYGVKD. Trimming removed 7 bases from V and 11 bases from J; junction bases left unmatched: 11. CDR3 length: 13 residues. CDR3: CAITERGYNEQYF. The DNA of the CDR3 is TGTGCCATCACCGAGCGGGGGTACAATGAGCAGTATTTT.

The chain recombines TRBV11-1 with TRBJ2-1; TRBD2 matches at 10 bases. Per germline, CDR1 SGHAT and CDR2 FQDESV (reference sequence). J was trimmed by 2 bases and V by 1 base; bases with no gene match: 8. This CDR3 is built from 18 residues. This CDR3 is CASSLEASGSIAYNEQFF. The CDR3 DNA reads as TGTGCCAGCAGCTTAGAGGCTAGCGGGAGTATTGCCTACAATGAGCAGTTCTTC.

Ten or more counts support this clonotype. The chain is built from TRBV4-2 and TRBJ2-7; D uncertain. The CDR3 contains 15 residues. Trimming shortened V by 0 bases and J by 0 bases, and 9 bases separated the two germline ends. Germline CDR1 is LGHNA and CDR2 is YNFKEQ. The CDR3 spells CASSQETGSSYEQYF. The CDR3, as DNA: TGTGCCAGCAGCCAAGAGACGGGCAGCTCCTACGAGCAGTACTTC.

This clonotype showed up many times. The CDR3 DNA follows: TGTGCCAGCAGCCAAGGCCAACTAGCGGGGGTCCCGGGTGAGCAGTTCTTC. Translation: CASSQGQLAGVPGEQFF. The chain recombines TRBV3-1 with TRBJ2-1; 11 nucleotides align to TRBD2. The germline V gene encodes CDR1 LGHDT and CDR2 YNNKEL (reference sequence). V gave up 1 base and J gave up 9 bases; unmatched junction bases: 11. The length of the CDR3 is 17 residues.

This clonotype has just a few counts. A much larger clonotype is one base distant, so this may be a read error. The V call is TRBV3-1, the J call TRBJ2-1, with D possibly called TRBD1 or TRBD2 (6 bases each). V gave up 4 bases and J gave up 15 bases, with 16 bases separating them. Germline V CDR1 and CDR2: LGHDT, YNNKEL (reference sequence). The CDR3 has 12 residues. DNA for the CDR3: TGTGCCAGCAGCCCCGGGGAAGGGGGGCGGTTCTTC. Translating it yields CASSPGEGGRFF.

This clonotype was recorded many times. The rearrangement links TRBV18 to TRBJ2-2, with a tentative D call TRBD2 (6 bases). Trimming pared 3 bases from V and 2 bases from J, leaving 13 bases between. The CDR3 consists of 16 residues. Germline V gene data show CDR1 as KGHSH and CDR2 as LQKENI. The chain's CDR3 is CASSPQGGDNTGELFF. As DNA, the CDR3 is TGTGCCAGCTCACCCCAGGGCGGGGATAACACCGGGGAGCTGTTTTTT.

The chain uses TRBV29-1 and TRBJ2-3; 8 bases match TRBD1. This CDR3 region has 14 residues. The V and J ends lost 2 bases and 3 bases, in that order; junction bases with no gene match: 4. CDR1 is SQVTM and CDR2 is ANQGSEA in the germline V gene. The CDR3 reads CSVEQQGATDTQYF. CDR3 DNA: TGCAGCGTTGAACAGCAGGGGGCGACAGATACGCAGTATTTT.

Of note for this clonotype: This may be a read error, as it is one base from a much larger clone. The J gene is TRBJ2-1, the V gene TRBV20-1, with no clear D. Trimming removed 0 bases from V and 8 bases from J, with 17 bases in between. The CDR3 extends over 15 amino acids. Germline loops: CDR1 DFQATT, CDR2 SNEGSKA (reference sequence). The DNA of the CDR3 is TGCAGTGCTAGAGATTCCCCTAGATCGGCTTATGAGCAGTTCTTC. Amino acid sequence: CSARDSPRSAYEQFF.

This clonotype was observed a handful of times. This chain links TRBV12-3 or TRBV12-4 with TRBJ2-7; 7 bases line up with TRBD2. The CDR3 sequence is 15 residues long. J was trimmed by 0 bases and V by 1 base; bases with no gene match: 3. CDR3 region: CASSLGRGDSYEQYF. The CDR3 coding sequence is TGTGCCAGCAGTTTAGGACGGGGGGACTCCTACGAGCAGTACTTC.

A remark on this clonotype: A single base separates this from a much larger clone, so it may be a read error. The CDR3 loop reads CASRTGGAVADTQYF. CDR3 bases: TGTGCCAGCAGGACGGGCGGCGCGGTCGCAGATACGCAGTATTTT. The J gene is TRBJ2-3, the V gene TRBV5-8; D ambiguous. V dropped 5 bases and J dropped 4 bases, with 17 bases sitting between them. The CDR3 is made up of 15 amino acids. Germline V gene sequence: CDR1 SGHTS, CDR2 YDEGEE.

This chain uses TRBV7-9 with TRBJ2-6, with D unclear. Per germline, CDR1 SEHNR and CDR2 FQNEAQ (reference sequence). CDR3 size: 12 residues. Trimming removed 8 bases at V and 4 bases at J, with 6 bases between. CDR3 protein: CASLQGANVLTF. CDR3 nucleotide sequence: TGTGCCAGCCTTCAGGGGGCCAACGTCCTGACTTTC.